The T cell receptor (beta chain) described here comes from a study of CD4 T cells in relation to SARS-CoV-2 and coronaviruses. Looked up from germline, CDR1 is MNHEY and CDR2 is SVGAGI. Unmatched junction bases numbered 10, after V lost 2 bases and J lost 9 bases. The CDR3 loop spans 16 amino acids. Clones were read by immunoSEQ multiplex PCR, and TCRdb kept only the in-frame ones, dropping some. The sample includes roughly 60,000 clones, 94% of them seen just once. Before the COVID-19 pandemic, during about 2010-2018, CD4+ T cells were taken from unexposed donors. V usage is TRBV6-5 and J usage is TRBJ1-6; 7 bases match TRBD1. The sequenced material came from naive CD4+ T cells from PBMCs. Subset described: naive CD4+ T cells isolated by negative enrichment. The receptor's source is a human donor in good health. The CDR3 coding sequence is TGTGCCAGCAGTTACACCAGACAGGGTTCTGTTTCACCCCTCCACTTT. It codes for CASSYTRQGSVSPLHF.